Listed here are 21 T cell receptor beta chains from one sample, sequenced in a study of blood T cell repertoires in COVID-19. Produced via immunoSEQ multiplex PCR; TCRdb's table is partial and in-frame only. Of about 380,000 clones in the sample, 85% are singletons; the top ten hold 3% to 4.5%. The sample taken for sequencing was peripheral blood. All receptors come from a woman between 18 and 30 years old with acute or convalescent COVID-19.

The V gene is TRBV9, the J gene TRBJ2-1; weak D call: TRBD2 (5 bases). Trimming cost V 0 bases and J 2 bases, with 18 bases left between them. Germline loops: CDR1 SGDLS, CDR2 YYNGEE. CDR3 size: 18 residues. This chain's CDR3 is CASSVAGRAELTYNEQFF. Written as DNA, the CDR3 is TGTGCCAGCAGCGTAGCAGGTCGAGCGGAATTAACCTACAATGAGCAGTTCTTC. The full variable domain, with the rest looked up from reference TRBV9 and TRBJ2-1, is DSGVTQTPKHLITATGQRVTLRCSPRSGDLSVYWYQQSLDQGLQFLIQYYNGEERAKGNILERFSAQQFPDLHSELNLSSLELGDSALYFCASSVAGRAELTYNEQFFGPGTRLTVL.

The gene calls are TRBV5-1 and TRBJ1-1; the D gene is possibly TRBD1 (6 bases). This CDR3 has 15 amino acids. Trimming left V 0 bases short and J 1 base short, with 10 bases between. Per germline, CDR1 SGHRS and CDR2 YFSETQ. CDR3 sequence: CASSLAQGTNTEAFF. CDR3 bases: TGCGCCAGCAGCTTGGCACAGGGCACGAACACTGAAGCTTTCTTT.

This chain uses TRBV6-5 with TRBJ1-2; D is undetermined. Germline lookup yields CDR1 MNHEY and CDR2 SVGAGI. V was shortened by 7 bases and J by 2 bases, with 8 bases between the two germline ends. CDR3 length: 12 amino acids. This CDR3 reads CASTGGNYGYTF. CDR3 in DNA: TGTGCCAGCACCGGCGGAAACTATGGCTACACCTTC.

This chain connects TRBV5-1 to TRBJ1-1; TRBD1 matches at 7 bases. V shed 5 bases and J 0 bases; nucleotides not matched to a gene: 7. CDR1 SGHRS and CDR2 YFSETQ come from the germline V gene. The CDR3 length is 15 residues. The CDR3 here is CASSLRGAVNTEAFF. CDR3 DNA: TGCGCCAGCAGTCTCAGGGGGGCGGTGAACACTGAAGCTTTCTTT.

This chain uses TRBV5-1 with TRBJ1-3; D might be TRBD1 (5 bases). V lost 3 bases and J 0 bases, leaving 10 bases between the germline ends. The CDR3 length is 15 residues. Germline CDR1 SGHRS, CDR2 YFSETQ. The CDR3 loop is CASSWGGNSGNTIYF. The CDR3 DNA reads TGCGCCAGCAGCTGGGGCGGGAACTCTGGAAACACCATATATTTT.

V is TRBV5-6 and J is TRBJ1-5; 7 bases are a match to TRBD1. The J segment lost 2 bases and the V segment lost 4 bases, leaving 12 bases of the junction unmatched. This CDR3 region has 17 residues. CDR1 and CDR2 (germline): SGHDT, YYEEEE. DNA for the CDR3: TGTGCCAGCAGCAGGACAGGTGAGGCTATGGGCAATCAGCCCCAGCATTTT. Protein product: CASSRTGEAMGNQPQHF.

This rearrangement joins TRBV28 to TRBJ2-7, with TRBD1 identical over 9 bases. Per the germline V gene, CDR1 is MDHEN and CDR2 is SYDVKM. Trimming took 4 bases from V and 6 from J; bases not matched to a gene: 4. This CDR3 is built from 13 residues. The CDR3 loop is CASSSGTGFEQYF. CDR3 DNA sequence: TGTGCCAGCAGTTCCGGGACAGGGTTCGAGCAGTACTTC.

Of note for this clone: In the same sample, other DNA sequences code for this CDR3. The chain joins TRBV27 to TRBJ2-7, with 7 positions matching TRBD2. V lost 4 bases to trimming and J lost 0 bases; unmatched junction nucleotides: 9. CDR1 and CDR2 (germline): MNHEY, SMNVEV (reference sequence). CDR3 length: 16 amino acids. The DNA for the CDR3 is TGTGCCAGCAGTTCCCGACTAGCCGGCCCCTCCTACGAGCAGTACTTC. Translation gives CASSSRLAGPSYEQYF.

The chain has TRBV15 and TRBJ2-3; 9 nucleotides match TRBD1. From germline, CDR1 is LNHNV and CDR2 YYDKDF (reference sequence). The CDR3 spans 17 residues. The ends lost 4 bases at V and 4 bases at J; junction bases unmatched: 12. CDR3 in amino acids: CATSKERTGVFPDTQYF. The DNA for the CDR3 is TGTGCCACCAGCAAAGAGAGGACAGGGGTGTTCCCAGATACGCAGTATTTT.

This clone showed up just once. The V gene is TRBV5-6, the J gene TRBJ2-2, with TRBD2 identical over 8 bases. This CDR3 has 18 amino acids. Germline CDR1 SGHDT, CDR2 YYEEEE. With 0 bases clipped from V and 1 base from J, the junction kept 8 bases outside the gene matches. In nucleotides, the CDR3 is TGTGCCAGCAGCTTGGATAGACTAGCGATGATGAACACCGGGGAGCTGTTTTTT. It codes for CASSLDRLAMMNTGELFF.

The chain recombines TRBV5-1 with TRBJ2-1; D perhaps matches TRBD1 (6 bases). The germline CDR1 and CDR2 sequences are SGHRS and YFSETQ. This CDR3 region has 14 residues. Trimming took off 4 bases at V and 0 bases at J, with 8 bases between the two ends. The CDR3 spells CASSRGSSYNEQFF. CDR3 DNA sequence: TGCGCCAGCAGCAGGGGGAGCTCCTACAATGAGCAGTTCTTC.

J is TRBJ1-5 and V is TRBV19, with D tentatively TRBD1 (5 bases). Germline V CDR1 and CDR2: LNHDA, SQIVND (reference sequence). CDR3 length: 14 amino acids. V dropped 6 bases and J dropped 4 bases, with 13 bases sitting between them. CDR3: CASRSRGINQPQHF. The CDR3 DNA reads TGTGCCAGTAGAAGTAGGGGAATTAATCAGCCCCAGCATTTT. The whole variable domain, filled in from reference TRBV19 and TRBJ1-5, reads DGGITQSPKYLFRKEGQNVTLSCEQNLNHDAMYWYRQDPGQGLRLIYYSQIVNDFQKGDIAEGYSVSREKKESFPLTVTSAQKNPTAFYLCASRSRGINQPQHFGDGTRLSIL.

The chain couples TRBV6-1 to TRBJ2-3; unclear D gene. The CDR3 runs 12 residues. Germline CDR1 reads MNHNS; CDR2 reads SASEGT. V lost 3 bases and J lost 10, with 11 bases in between. For the CDR3, the DNA is TGTGCCAGCAGTGAGTTCATGCGTTCGCAGTATTTT. Its translation: CASSEFMRSQYF.

V and J are TRBV5-5 and TRBJ1-5; D is uncertain. V lost 0 bases and J 1 base, leaving 8 bases between the germline ends. From germline, CDR1 is SGHKS and CDR2 YYEKEE (reference sequence). The CDR3 runs to 15 residues. The CDR3 DNA reads as TGTGCCAGCAGCTTGGCCCGGGAAAGCAATCAGCCCCAGCATTTT. As protein: CASSLARESNQPQHF.

The chain uses TRBV28 and TRBJ2-1; 7 bases match TRBD2. Germline loops: CDR1 MDHEN, CDR2 SYDVKM. Trimming removed 5 bases from V and 7 bases from J; junction bases left unmatched: 5. This CDR3 region has 13 residues. The CDR3 spells CASSPGTINEQFF. Here the CDR3 DNA reads TGTGCCAGCAGTCCCGGGACTATTAATGAGCAGTTCTTC. Combining the CDR3 with reference TRBV28 and TRBJ2-1 gives the whole variable domain DVKVTQSSRYLVKRTGEKVFLECVQDMDHENMFWYRQDPGLGLRLIYFSYDVKMKEKGDIPEGYSVSREKKERFSLILESASTNQTSMYLCASSPGTINEQFFGPGTRLTVL.

This clone was recorded only once. The V and J genes are TRBV25-1 and TRBJ1-5; 9 bases are a match to TRBD1. CDR1 is MGHDK and CDR2 is SYGVNS in the germline V gene. The length of the CDR3 is 15 residues. The J segment lost 5 bases and the V segment lost 3 bases, leaving 5 bases of the junction unmatched. The CDR3 protein is CASSDPGQGDQPQHF. The CDR3 nucleotides are TGTGCCAGCAGTGACCCGGGACAGGGAGATCAGCCCCAGCATTTT.

The V gene is TRBV2, the J gene TRBJ2-7, with 8 bases identical to TRBD2. Germline lookup yields CDR1 SNHLY and CDR2 FYNNEI. Unmatched junction bases numbered 15, after V lost 7 bases and J lost 7 bases. The CDR3 is 15 residues long. The CDR3 is CASTLGTRGVSEQYF. The CDR3 coding sequence is TGTGCCAGCACCCTGGGGACTAGGGGTGTCAGTGAGCAGTACTTC.

This chain joins TRBV5-4 and TRBJ1-3; 7 positions match TRBD1. The V gene's germline CDR1 is SGHNT and CDR2 YYREEE (reference sequence). Trimming took 1 base from V and 4 from J; bases not matched to a gene: 11. The CDR3 totals 17 residues. CDR3 sequence (DNA): TGTGCCAGCAGCTTGAACAGGGGCGAGGGCAAAGGAAACACCATATATTTT. Translation gives CASSLNRGEGKGNTIYF.

The chain joins TRBV7-7 to TRBJ2-2; no firm D call. Germline values: CDR1 SSHAT, CDR2 FNYEAQ (reference sequence). This CDR3 comprises 12 residues. V lost 10 bases, J lost 1 base, and 7 bases lay in between. CDR3 residues: CAIQQNTGELFF. Written as DNA, the CDR3 is TGTGCCATACAGCAGAACACCGGGGAGCTGTTTTTT.

The chain combines TRBV6-5 with TRBJ2-2, with D possibly matching TRBD2 (5 bases). Germline V gene data show CDR1 as MNHEY and CDR2 as SVGAGI. The CDR3 loop spans 14 amino acids. V was cut by 6 bases and J by 6 bases, with 14 bases left in between. CDR3 sequence (DNA): TGTGCCAGCAGAGAGGACTCTTTCCCCGGGGAGCTGTTTTTT. Translated, it gives CASREDSFPGELFF.

This chain joins TRBV6-1 and TRBJ2-5; 14 positions match TRBD2. Germline lookup yields CDR1 MNHNS and CDR2 SASEGT. The ends lost 3 bases at V and 6 bases at J; junction bases unmatched: 6. The CDR3 contains 16 residues. CDR3 sequence (DNA): TGTGCCAGCAGTGAGACCGGGACTAGCGGGGGTAAGACCCAGTACTTC. Its translation is CASSETGTSGGKTQYF.